This T cell receptor beta chain was obtained from a study of CD8 T cells in ankylosing spondylitis. The table lists this clonotype with a few counts. As yet, its antigen is unknown. The CDR3 is 15 residues long. Germline CDR1 and CDR2: SGHRS and YFSETQ. Trimming left V 0 bases short and J 0 bases short, with 9 bases between. Study outcomes and limitations: For ankylosing spondylitis blood, a TCR beta motif of 8 or 9 highly homologous variants appeared characteristic.

Quantitative 5'-RACE with molecular barcodes was used to make the TCR beta libraries. MiXCR was run by TCRdb on the 5' RACE reads, yielding one entry per CDR3 protein. The data hold 350,000 to 550,000 distinct CDR3 sequences, with roughly 25% observed a single time. The sequencing input was blood, either unsorted or a sorted T cell fraction (not recorded which). This receptor was identified in a male donor with ankylosing spondylitis. The V gene is TRBV5-1, the J gene TRBJ1-2; D gene uncertain. The DNA for the CDR3 is TGCGCCAGCAGCTTGGAAGGGAGCGCTAACTATGGCTACACCTTC. Amino acids: CASSLEGSANYGYTF.